Following are 26 T cell receptor beta chains from one sample sequenced in a study of blood T cells in healthy people across ages. Next came a second PCR, run for about 7 to 12 cycles, which used a sample-barcoded 5' primer along with a J-beta primer mix. MiXCR, applied by TCRdb to the 5' RACE reads, yields one record per CDR3 protein. The table lists about 680,000 distinct CDR3 sequences, approximately 49% of them singletons. The specimen was blood. The source of these receptors is a woman in her fifties or sixties in good health.

The chain links TRBV28 to TRBJ2-5; 8 bases agree with TRBD2. The last part of the DNA fits TRBJ2-7 better; the J call may be wrong. The CDR3 covers 17 residues. CDR1 MDHEN and CDR2 SYDVKM come from the germline V gene. Here the CDR3 DNA reads TGTGCCAGCAGTAGCCTCCAAGCGGGAGTAGGCCGGTACGAGCAGTACTTC. This encodes CASSSLQAGVGRYEQYF.

This clonotype was found a few times. The genes are TRBV27 and TRBJ2-7, with no clear D. Germline-derived CDR1 and CDR2 are MNHEY and SMNVEV (reference sequence). Trimming shortened V by 6 bases and J by 0 bases, and 12 bases separated the two germline ends. The CDR3 covers 14 residues. This CDR3 reads CASRPNRVSYEQYF. The DNA of the CDR3 is TGTGCCAGCAGGCCCAACCGGGTCTCCTACGAGCAGTACTTC.

The chain is built from TRBV5-1 and TRBJ2-1; tentatively, D is TRBD2 (5 bases). Germline-derived CDR1 and CDR2 are SGHRS and YFSETQ. The CDR3 loop spans 13 amino acids. The V end was cut by 4 bases, the J end by 6 bases, with 11 bases between. CDR3 in amino acids: CASSQPSSNEQFF. DNA of the CDR3: TGCGCCAGCAGCCAACCTAGCAGCAATGAGCAGTTCTTC.

Points on this clonotype: One junction end disagrees with the germline gene, perhaps due to a read error. The V and J genes are TRBV15 and TRBJ2-5; TRBD1 might be the D (6 bases). TRBJ2-7 matches the DNA end more closely, so the J call is doubtful. Germline-derived CDR1 and CDR2 are LNHNV and YYDKDF (reference sequence). The CDR3 length is 15 residues. CDR3 amino acids: CVTSRGARGTYEQYF. CDR3 DNA: TGTGTCACCAGCAGAGGGGCGAGGGGGACCTACGAGCAGTACTTC.

Regarding this clonotype: This clone may be a read error of a much larger clone one base away. CDR3 amino acids: CSVDNPNRTVYNGQYF. For the CDR3, the DNA is TGCAGCGTTGACAACCCCAACCGGACGGTTTACAATGGGCAGTACTTC. The genes are TRBV29-1 and TRBJ2-5; no reliable D call. The V gene lost 3 bases and the J gene lost 11 bases, with 28 bases spanning the gap. CDR1 and CDR2 (germline): SQVTM, ANQGSEA. The CDR3 is 16 amino acids.

Points on this clonotype: One end of the junction does not line up with germline, which may come from a read error. J is TRBJ2-5 and V is TRBV7-2; no reliable D call. The CDR3 extends over 13 amino acids. Per germline, CDR1 SGHTA and CDR2 FQGNSA. The CDR3 DNA sequence: TGTGCCTGCAGCTTGGAGTACTCCAAGGAGCAGTACTTC. Its translation: CACSLEYSKEQYF.

Only a few counts were recorded for this clonotype. The chain has TRBV20-1 and TRBJ2-2; D is possibly TRBD2 (5 bases). CDR1 is DFQATT, CDR2 SNEGSKA, per germline (reference sequence). V lost 7 bases and J 0 bases, leaving 15 bases between the germline ends. This CDR3 comprises 15 residues. The CDR3 is CSVTSGFANTGELFF. The CDR3 region has the DNA TGCAGTGTTACGTCGGGGTTCGCGAACACCGGGGAGCTGTTTTTT.

To note about this clonotype: Given a much more abundant clone one base away, this may be a read error. This chain links TRBV28 with TRBJ2-3; D is perhaps TRBD1 (5 bases). V lost 2 bases, J lost 2 bases, and 11 bases lay in between. The CDR3 spans 15 residues. Germline V lookup: CDR1 MDHEN, CDR2 SYDVKM. The CDR3: CASSLIRQNTDTQYF. The CDR3 DNA reads as TGTGCCAGCAGTTTAATAAGACAGAACACAGATACGCAGTATTTT.

The V call is TRBV5-6, the J call TRBJ2-7; tentatively, D is TRBD1 or TRBD2 (5 bases each). Trimming stripped 0 bases from V and 2 bases from J, with 12 bases between. Germline CDR1 reads SGHDT; CDR2 reads YYEEEE. The CDR3 length is 15 residues. The CDR3 coding sequence is TGTGCCAGCAGCTTGGTGGGCCAGGGAGCCTACGAGCAGTACTTC. Translating gives CASSLVGQGAYEQYF.

This clonotype appeared a few times. The rearrangement uses TRBV29-1 and TRBJ2-7; TRBD1 matches at 9 bases. CDR3 length: 14 residues. The V gene end was trimmed by 2 bases and the J gene end by 3 bases; junction bases not matched to a gene: 5. The germline gives CDR1 SQVTM, CDR2 ANQGSEA. DNA for the CDR3: TGCAGCGTTGAACCCCGACAGGGGGACTACGAGCAGTACTTC. Encoded protein: CSVEPRQGDYEQYF.

There are a few counts of this clonotype. The genes are TRBV20-1 and TRBJ1-2; D remains unclear. The CDR3 has 13 amino acids. CDR1 and CDR2 (germline): DFQATT, SNEGSKA (reference sequence). V was shortened by 6 bases and J by 7 bases, with 18 bases between the two germline ends. Written as DNA, the CDR3 is TGCAGTGCCGCCCCCCGCGGGTGGTCTGGCTACACCTTC. Translated: CSAAPRGWSGYTF.

This chain uses TRBV7-9 with TRBJ1-2; D is ambiguous. CDR1 and CDR2 (germline): SEHNR, FQNEAQ (reference sequence). Trimming cost V 5 bases and J 1 base, with 14 bases left between them. The CDR3 has 15 amino acids. The CDR3 bases are TGTGCCAGCAGCCTCGTTCGGGGTATTAACTATGGCTACACCTTC. It specifies CASSLVRGINYGYTF.

This chain uses TRBV6-5 with TRBJ2-1; a weak D match, TRBD1 (6 bases). V was clipped by 2 bases and J by 10 bases, with 15 bases between them. The CDR3 loop spans 14 amino acids. The germline gives CDR1 MNHEY, CDR2 SVGAGI. This CDR3 is CASSYATGVEEQFF. Written as DNA, the CDR3 is TGTGCCAGCAGTTACGCGACAGGAGTAGAGGAGCAGTTCTTC.

The J gene is TRBJ2-1, the V gene TRBV7-6; no definite D call. V was cut by 1 base and J by 7 bases, with 20 bases left in between. The CDR3 totals 17 residues. In germline, CDR1 is SGHVS, CDR2 FNYEAQ. CDR3 bases: TGTGCCAGCAGCTTAGGGGCAGCTAGTGGCGGTTGGAATGAGCAGTTCTTC. The encoded protein is CASSLGAASGGWNEQFF.

CDR3 bases: TGTGCCAGCAGCACGGGACAGGGCAAGGGCGAGCAGTACTTC. Translated: CASSTGQGKGEQYF. The rearrangement uses TRBV7-2 and TRBJ2-7; TRBD1 aligns across 9 bases. V trimming: 5 bases; J trimming: 6 bases; junction bases outside the gene matches: 8. Germline V CDR1 and CDR2: SGHTA, FQGNSA. CDR3 length: 14 amino acids.

This clonotype was seen only a few times. The rearrangement links TRBV4-3 to TRBJ2-1, with 10 bases matching TRBD2. The length of the CDR3 is 17 residues. J gave up 0 bases and V 1 base, and 3 bases lay outside the gene matches. Germline loops: CDR1 LGHNA, CDR2 YSLEER. For the CDR3, the DNA is TGCGCCAGCAGCCAAGGTAGCGGGAGGTCCTCCTACAATGAGCAGTTCTTC. Translated: CASSQGSGRSSYNEQFF.

V usage is TRBV20-1 and J usage is TRBJ2-7; perhaps TRBD2 as D (6 bases). Germline V lookup: CDR1 DFQATT, CDR2 SNEGSKA (reference sequence). Trimming removed 6 bases at V and 7 bases at J, with 19 bases between. The CDR3 extends over 13 amino acids. The CDR3 is CSAGAGNINEQYF. CDR3 bases: TGCAGTGCCGGGGCGGGAAATATCAATGAGCAGTACTTC.

In the case of this clonotype: The junction departs from the called germline gene at one end, perhaps through a read error. This rearrangement joins TRBV20-1 to TRBJ2-7; no reliable D call. There are 15 residues in the CDR3. Per the germline V gene, CDR1 is DFQATT and CDR2 is SNEGSKA (reference sequence). For the CDR3, the DNA is TGCGGTGCCACCCCAATGATGAGCTCCTACAATGAGCAGTACTTC. This gives the protein CGATPMMSSYNEQYF.

The chain recombines TRBV27 with TRBJ1-2; D is undetermined. The V end lost 3 bases, the J end lost 4 bases, and 12 bases lay between the germline ends. CDR3 size: 14 residues. The V gene's germline CDR1 is MNHEY and CDR2 SMNVEV (reference sequence). The chain's CDR3 is CASSLSPPSYGYTF. CDR3 sequence (DNA): TGTGCCAGCAGTTTGAGTCCTCCAAGCTATGGCTACACCTTC.

This clonotype was observed a handful of times. This rearrangement joins TRBV14 to TRBJ2-1; D might be TRBD1 (5 bases). This CDR3 has 14 residues. V dropped 1 base and J dropped 4 bases, with 8 bases sitting between them. The germline V gene encodes CDR1 SGHDN and CDR2 FVKESK. CDR3 coding DNA: TGTGCCAGCAGCCAAGGTGGGGCGTACAATGAGCAGTTCTTC. Amino acids: CASSQGGAYNEQFF.

In this sample, this clonotype turned up a few times. CDR3 sequence reads: CASRPRGVVGAFF. CDR3 DNA sequence: TGTGCCAGCAGGCCCAGGGGGGTGGTTGGAGCTTTCTTT. This chain connects TRBV6-5 to TRBJ1-1, with 7 bases that match TRBD1. The length of the CDR3 is 13 residues. The germline V gene has CDR1 MNHEY and CDR2 SVGAGI. The V and J ends lost 6 bases and 10 bases, in that order; junction bases with no gene match: 11.

The CDR3 nucleotides are TGCGCCAGCAGTCCTAGACAGGTCTCCTACGAGCAGTACTTC. It encodes CASSPRQVSYEQYF. The chain joins TRBV5-1 to TRBJ2-7, with a possible D match to TRBD1 (6 bases). The length of the CDR3 is 14 residues. Per the germline V gene, CDR1 is SGHRS and CDR2 is YFSETQ. The V end was cut by 5 bases, the J end by 0 bases, with 12 bases between.

V and J are TRBV27 and TRBJ2-1; TRBD1 matches at 7 bases. Per germline, CDR1 MNHEY and CDR2 SMNVEV (reference sequence). The CDR3 covers 15 residues. Germline trimming cut 3 bases from V and 5 bases from J; bases unmatched to any gene: 7. In nucleotides, the CDR3 is TGTGCCAGCAGTTTTCTACAGGGGCGCAACAATGAGCAGTTCTTC. As protein: CASSFLQGRNNEQFF.

This sequence joins TRBV28 and TRBJ2-1; TRBD2 is a possible D gene (5 bases). Germline CDR1 MDHEN, CDR2 SYDVKM. The CDR3 is 14 residues long. Trimming shortened V by 7 bases and J by 6 bases, and 16 bases separated the two germline ends. The CDR3 DNA sequence: TGTGCCAGCACCCCGCTAGCAAACCTCAATGAGCAGTTCTTC. Protein sequence: CASTPLANLNEQFF.

This clonotype was picked up many times. CDR3: CAISEGHGTYEQYF. CDR3 in DNA: TGTGCCATCAGTGAGGGACACGGGACCTACGAGCAGTACTTC. The chain recombines TRBV10-3 with TRBJ2-7; D tentatively reads TRBD1 or TRBD2 (5 bases each). CDR3 length equals 14 residues. V gave up 2 bases and J gave up 2 bases, with 10 bases separating them. Per the germline V gene, CDR1 is ENHRY and CDR2 is SYGVKD.

As for this clonotype: A much larger clone differs by one base, so this may be a read error. This sequence joins TRBV24-1 and TRBJ2-1, with D uncertain. Trimming pared 5 bases from V and 5 bases from J, leaving 3 bases between. This CDR3 comprises 11 residues. From germline, CDR1 is KGHDR and CDR2 SFDVKD. CDR3 bases: TGTGCCACCAGTGGGGACAATGAGCAGTTCTTC. The encoded protein is CATSGDNEQFF.